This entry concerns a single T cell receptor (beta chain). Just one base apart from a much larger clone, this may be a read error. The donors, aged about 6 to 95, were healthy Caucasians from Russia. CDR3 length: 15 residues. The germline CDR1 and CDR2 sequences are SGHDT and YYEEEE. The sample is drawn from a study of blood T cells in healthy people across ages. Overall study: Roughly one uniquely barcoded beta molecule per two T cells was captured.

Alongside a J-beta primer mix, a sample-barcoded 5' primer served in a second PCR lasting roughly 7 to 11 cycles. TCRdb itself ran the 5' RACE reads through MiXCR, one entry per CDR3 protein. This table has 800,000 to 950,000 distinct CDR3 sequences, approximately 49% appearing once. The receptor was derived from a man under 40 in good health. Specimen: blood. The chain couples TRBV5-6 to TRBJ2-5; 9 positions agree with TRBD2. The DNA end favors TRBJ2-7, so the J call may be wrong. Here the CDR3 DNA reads TGTGCCAGCAGCTTGCAGCGGGGGGCCCTAGTCGAGCAGTACTTC. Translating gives CASSLQRGALVEQYF.